The clone carrying this T cell receptor beta chain occurred a few times. The target antigen is unknown. The genes and germline here are from mouse. Using immunoSEQ multiplex PCR, the repertoire was profiled, and TCRdb retains in-frame clones only, with some absent. The table records approximately 7,400 clones, roughly two thirds of them present only once. This record belongs to a study of tissue T cells after allogeneic stem cell transplantation. General study findings and limits: Sampling depth was limited, and the cohort was small and clinically varied. Anatomically similar tissues had similar TCR repertoires within each patient. The study did not identify alloreactive or antigen-specific tissue TCRs, and some clones might be persisting host cells. In patients and mice, blood and spleen missed much of tissue repertoire.

What was sequenced was blood. This receptor was identified in a female BALB/c mouse in good health. The mouse line has the MHC haplotype H2-d.

The CDR3 DNA, read in part, is TGTGCCAGCAGCCAAGCTGTTTCCAACGAAAGATTATTT. It yields the protein CASSQAVSNERLF. The CDR3 in its entirety is CASSQAVSNERLFF. The gene calls are TRBV5 and TRBJ1-4, with no clear D. The read terminates 1 residue ahead of where the CDR3 ends, so the germline J gene completes it. Per the germline V gene, CDR1 is LGHNA and CDR2 is YNLKQL (reference sequence). Deletions cut 1 base from V and 0 bases from J, with 3 bases between. The CDR3 runs to 14 residues.